A selection of T cell receptor beta chains follows, all from one sample in a study of cytomegalovirus exposure and HLA in healthy donors. The table came from immunoSEQ multiplex PCR; TCRdb's copy has only in-frame clones and leaves some out. This table holds 130,000 or so clones, 82% found once. The source material was PBMCs. The receptors here all came from a woman aged 40 to 50 in good health and CMV-seronegative. Both conserved end residues are part of each CDR3. D genes are given only for firm matches. Not every row has a clone size; where given, it reads once, few, many or a size class.

cdr3_aa cdr3_nt clone_size j_call d_call v_call
CASSPGTPRGTGELFF TGTGCCAGCAGTCCGGGGACACCCCGGGGCACCGGGGAGCTGTTTTTT once TRBJ2-2 NA TRBV27
CASSMWQNYYEQYF TGTGCCAGTAGTATGTGGCAGAATTACTACGAGCAGTACTTC NA TRBJ2-7 NA TRBV19
CAISGTSGVYNEQFF TGTGCCATCAGTGGTACTAGCGGAGTATACAATGAGCAGTTCTTC NA TRBJ2-1 TRBD2 TRBV10-3
CARRGAGHYNEQFF TGTGCCCGCCGAGGCGCTGGTCATTACAATGAGCAGTTCTTC NA TRBJ2-1 NA TRBV30
CASSFSGRAEDTQYF TGTGCCAGCAGCTTTAGCGGGAGGGCTGAAGATACGCAGTATTTT NA TRBJ2-3 TRBD2 TRBV7-2
CATMTTSNYGYTF TGTGCCACCATGACAACCTCCAACTATGGCTACACCTTC few TRBJ1-2 NA TRBV10-3
CSAGHYEQYF TGCAGTGCTGGACACTACGAGCAGTACTTC NA TRBJ2-7 NA TRBV20-1
CASSLATSGGTQGFF TGTGCCAGCTCACTGGCAACTAGCGGGGGCACCCAAGGGTTCTTC NA TRBJ2-1 TRBD2 TRBV18
CASSFNRGRGDQYF TGTGCCAGCAGCTTCAACAGGGGGCGGGGGGACCAGTACTTC few TRBJ2-5 NA TRBV11-2
CASSVGQTYEQYF TGTGCCAGCAGCGTTGGACAGACCTACGAGCAGTACTTC NA TRBJ2-7 NA TRBV9
CASSLALAGWTDTQYF TGTGCCAGCAGCTTGGCTCTAGCGGGATGGACAGATACGCAGTATTTT NA TRBJ2-3 TRBD2 TRBV5-6
CASSQGRDGLGGYTF TGCGCCAGCAGCCAGGGCAGGGATGGGTTGGGTGGCTACACCTTC NA TRBJ1-2 NA TRBV4-3
CASSSLGGGPYNEQFF TGTGCCAGCAGCTCCCTAGGCGGAGGGCCCTACAATGAGCAGTTCTTC once TRBJ2-1 NA TRBV11-2
CASSLGVAPYEQYF TGCGCCAGCAGCCTCGGGGTGGCCCCCTACGAGCAGTACTTC NA TRBJ2-7 NA TRBV5-1
CASSPGTGNTIYF TGCGCCAGCAGCCCAGGGACTGGAAACACCATATATTTT NA TRBJ1-3 NA TRBV10-1
CASSLGGLAGDTGELFF TGTGCCAGCAGCTTAGGCGGACTAGCGGGAGACACCGGGGAGCTGTTTTTT NA TRBJ2-2 TRBD2 TRBV13
CASKLRDYGEQETQYF TGTGCCAGCAAATTAAGGGACTACGGGGAACAAGAGACCCAGTACTTC NA TRBJ2-5 TRBD2 TRBV28
CASSTNRGVTEAFF TGTGCCAGCAGCACCAACAGGGGGGTGACTGAAGCTTTCTTT NA TRBJ1-1 TRBD1 TRBV28
CASSLSLAGSYNEQFF TGTGCCAGCAGCTTGTCACTAGCGGGTTCATACAATGAGCAGTTCTTC few TRBJ2-1 TRBD2 TRBV7-9
CASSLAAWGQAFF TGTGCCAGCAGCTTAGCTGCTTGGGGGCAGGCTTTCTTT NA TRBJ1-1 NA TRBV7-8
CASSLEDLREQYF TGTGCCAGCAGTTTAGAGGATCTCAGAGAGCAGTACTTC NA TRBJ2-5 NA TRBV28
CASSLAGSYEQYF TGTGCCAGCAGCTTAGCCGGGTCCTACGAGCAGTACTTC NA TRBJ2-7 NA TRBV7-6